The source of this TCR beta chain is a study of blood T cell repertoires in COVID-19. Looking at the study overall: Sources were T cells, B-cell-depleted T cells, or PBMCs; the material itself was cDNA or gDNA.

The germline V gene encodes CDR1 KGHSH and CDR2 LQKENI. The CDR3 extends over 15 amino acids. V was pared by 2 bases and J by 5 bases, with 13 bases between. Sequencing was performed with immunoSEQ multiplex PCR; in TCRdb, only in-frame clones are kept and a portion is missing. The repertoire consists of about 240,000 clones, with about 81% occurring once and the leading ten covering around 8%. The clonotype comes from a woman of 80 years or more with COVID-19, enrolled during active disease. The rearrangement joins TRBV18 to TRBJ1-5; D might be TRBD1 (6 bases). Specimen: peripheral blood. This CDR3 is CASSPSAGEYQPQHF. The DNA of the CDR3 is TGTGCCAGCTCACCATCGGCAGGGGAGTATCAGCCCCAGCATTTT.